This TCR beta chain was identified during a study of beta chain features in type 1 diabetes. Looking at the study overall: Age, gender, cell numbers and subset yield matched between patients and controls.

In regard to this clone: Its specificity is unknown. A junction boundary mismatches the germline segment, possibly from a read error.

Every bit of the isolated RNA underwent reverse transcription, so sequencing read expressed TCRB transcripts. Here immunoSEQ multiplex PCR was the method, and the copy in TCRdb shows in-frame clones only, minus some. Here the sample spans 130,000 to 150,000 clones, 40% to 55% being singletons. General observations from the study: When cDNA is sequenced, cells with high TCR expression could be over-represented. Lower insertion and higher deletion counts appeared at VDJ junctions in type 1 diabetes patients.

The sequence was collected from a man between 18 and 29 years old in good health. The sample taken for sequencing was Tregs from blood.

CDR3 nucleotide sequence: TGTGCCAGTAGTATAGTTTTTAGGACATCCACTCGAAGGGACTTC. Its translation: CASSIVFRTSTRRDF. The chain is built from TRBV19 and TRBJ2-4, with D possibly being TRBD1 (5 bases). This CDR3 region has 15 residues. The germline V gene has CDR1 LNHDA and CDR2 SQIVND (reference sequence).